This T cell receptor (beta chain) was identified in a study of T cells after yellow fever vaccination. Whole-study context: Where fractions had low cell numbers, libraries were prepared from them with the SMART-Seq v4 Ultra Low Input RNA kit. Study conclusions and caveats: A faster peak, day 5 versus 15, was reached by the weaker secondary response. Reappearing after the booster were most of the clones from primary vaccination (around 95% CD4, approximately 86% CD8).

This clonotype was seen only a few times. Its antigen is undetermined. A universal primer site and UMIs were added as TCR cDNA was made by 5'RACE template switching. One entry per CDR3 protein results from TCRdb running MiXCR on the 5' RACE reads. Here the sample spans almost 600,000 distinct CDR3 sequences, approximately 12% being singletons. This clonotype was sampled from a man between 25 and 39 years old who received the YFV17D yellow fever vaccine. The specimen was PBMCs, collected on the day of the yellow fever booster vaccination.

CDR3 region: CASIGTGGWYEQYF. For the CDR3, the DNA is TGTGCCAGCATTGGGACAGGGGGCTGGTACGAGCAGTACTTC. The rearrangement joins TRBV6-1 to TRBJ2-7; 12 bases align to TRBD1. V gave up 7 bases and J gave up 4 bases; unmatched junction bases: 5. The CDR3 spans 14 residues. Germline V gives CDR1 MNHNS, CDR2 SASEGT.